This T cell receptor (beta chain) was identified during a study of response to subunit inactivated influenza vaccine. Study findings and constraints: T cells newly recruited by each seasonal influenza vaccination are few, the authors suggested.

The CDR3 length is 15 residues. V lost 1 base to trimming and J lost 3 bases; unmatched junction nucleotides: 5. CDR1 is SGHRS and CDR2 is YFSETQ in the germline V gene. Notes on this clonotype: Antigen: not known.

TCRdb redid the calling of the RT-PCR reads with MiXCR, one entry per CDR3 protein. This table holds about 650,000 distinct CDR3 sequences, about 14% found once. This receptor was identified in a man aged 50 or older who received an inactivated influenza vaccine. The starting material was PBMCs from blood, obtained approximately 15 days before vaccination. The gene calls are TRBV5-1 and TRBJ2-3; 7 bases map to TRBD2. CDR3 bases: TGCGCCAGCAGCTTGACTGCGGGGGTTACAGATACGCAGTATTTT. Translating it yields CASSLTAGVTDTQYF. Full variable domain (outside the CDR3, taken from reference TRBV5-1 and TRBJ2-3): KAGVTQTPRYLIKTRGQQVTLSCSPISGHRSVSWYQQTPGQGLQFLFEYFSETQRNKGNFPGRFSGRQFSNSRSEMNVSTLELGDSALYLCASSLTAGVTDTQYFGPGTRLTVL.